This T cell receptor beta chain derives from a study of blood T cell repertoires in COVID-19. Study context: The United States, Italy and Spain supplied acute and convalescent COVID-19 samples.

Libraries were prepared by immunoSEQ multiplex PCR; TCRdb keeps only in-frame clonotypes and omits some of them. This sample yields tens of thousands of clones, of which roughly 88% are seen a single time; roughly 6.3% belongs to the top ten. Between the trimmed V and J ends, which lost 11 bases and 2 bases, there was a span of 15 bases. The CDR3 covers 13 residues. Germline CDR1 and CDR2: MNHNY and SVGAGI (reference sequence). The receptor was isolated from a man between 18 and 35 years old with COVID-19, enrolled during active disease. The chain employs TRBV6-6 and TRBJ2-5; D is possibly TRBD2 (7 bases). Sequences were obtained from peripheral blood. Here the CDR3 DNA reads TGTGCCTCACAAGGGGGGGCACAAGAGACCCAGTACTTC. Translation gives CASQGGAQETQYF.